This entry lists 26 T cell receptor beta chains sequenced from one sample in a study of cytomegalovirus exposure and HLA in healthy donors. Vbeta (60) and Jbeta (13) primers were used in the PCR. Sequencing used immunoSEQ multiplex PCR; TCRdb keeps in-frame clones, though not all of them. The table has more than 95,000 clones, about four fifths seen once. The sequenced sample was PBMCs. The origin of the receptors is a woman between 50 and 59 years old in good health and CMV-seropositive.

In nucleotides, the CDR3 is TGTGCCAGCAGCTCCCACGGGGAGCTGTTTTTT. Translating it yields CASSSHGELFF. The J gene is TRBJ2-2, the V gene TRBV7-2; no clear D. V gave up 4 bases and J gave up 7 bases, with 4 bases separating them. Germline V gene sequence: CDR1 SGHTA, CDR2 FQGNSA. The CDR3 is 11 amino acids.

CDR3 in amino acids: CASSRDRDSNQPQHF. Here the CDR3 DNA reads TGCGCCAGCAGCCGGGACAGGGACAGCAATCAGCCCCAGCATTTT. V gene TRBV4-3 combines with J gene TRBJ1-5, with 9 positions matching TRBD1. Germline values: CDR1 LGHNA, CDR2 YSLEER. The junction had 2 bases not matched to a gene; V was cut back by 4 bases and J by 1 base. The CDR3 has 15 amino acids.

The chain carries TRBV5-1 and TRBJ2-3; the D gene is possibly TRBD2 (7 bases). Trimming shortened V by 1 base and J by 3 bases, and 15 bases separated the two germline ends. Germline V gene lookup returns CDR1 SGHRS and CDR2 YFSETQ. CDR3 length: 16 residues. The CDR3 DNA sequence: TGCGCCAGCAGCTTGTGGCAGGGGAGGGGGACAGATACGCAGTATTTT. Encoded protein: CASSLWQGRGTDTQYF. Complete variable domain (other parts from reference TRBV5-1 and TRBJ2-3): KAGVTQTPRYLIKTRGQQVTLSCSPISGHRSVSWYQQTPGQGLQFLFEYFSETQRNKGNFPGRFSGRQFSNSRSEMNVSTLELGDSALYLCASSLWQGRGTDTQYFGPGTRLTVL.

This chain links TRBV30 with TRBJ2-1; 14 bases align to TRBD2. The CDR3 runs to 16 residues. CDR1 and CDR2 (germline): GTSNPN, SVGIG (reference sequence). After removal of 0 bases from V and 10 bases from J, the junction contained 8 bases not matched to a gene. CDR3 loop: CAWSVGLAGGPTEQFF. The CDR3 DNA follows: TGTGCCTGGAGTGTAGGACTAGCGGGAGGACCGACGGAGCAGTTCTTC. Complete variable domain (other parts from reference TRBV30 and TRBJ2-1): SQTIHQWPATLVQPVGSPLSLECTVEGTSNPNLYWYRQAAGRGLQLLFYSVGIGQISSEVPQNLSASRPQDRQFILSSKKLLLSDSGFYLCAWSVGLAGGPTEQFFGPGTRLTVL.

The chain uses TRBV11-2 and TRBJ1-4, with 10 positions matching TRBD1. After removal of 5 bases from V and 4 bases from J, the junction contained 10 bases not matched to a gene. Germline V CDR1 and CDR2: SGHAT, FQNNGV. CDR3 length: 17 residues. The CDR3 region has the DNA TGTGCCAGCAGCCCAAGTTCGACAGGGGGCAGTAATGAAAAACTGTTTTTT. Amino acid sequence: CASSPSSTGGSNEKLFF. The full variable domain, its missing parts supplied by reference TRBV11-2 and TRBJ1-4, is EAGVAQSPRYKIIEKRQSVAFWCNPISGHATLYWYQQILGQGPKLLIQFQNNGVVDDSQLPKDRFSAERLKGVDSTLKIQPAKLEDSAVYLCASSPSSTGGSNEKLFFGSGTQLSVL.

The chain couples TRBV9 to TRBJ1-1, with D possibly being TRBD1 (5 bases). The germline V and J ends were trimmed by 0 bases and 4 bases, with 10 bases remaining between them. CDR1 SGDLS and CDR2 YYNGEE come from the germline V gene. The CDR3 is made up of 14 amino acids. The CDR3 nucleotides are TGTGCCAGCAGCGTAGAGGGGTTGGGCACTGAAGCTTTCTTT. Amino acid sequence: CASSVEGLGTEAFF.

This chain links TRBV20-1 with TRBJ2-7; D may be TRBD1 (6 bases). Germline loops: CDR1 DFQATT, CDR2 SNEGSKA (reference sequence). V lost 6 bases to trimming and J lost 2 bases, with 8 bases between them. The CDR3 covers 11 residues. CDR3 amino acids: CSARTAYEQYF. CDR3 in DNA: TGCAGTGCAAGGACAGCCTACGAGCAGTACTTC.

This clone was seen only once. The J gene is TRBJ2-7, the V gene TRBV4-1, with 9 bases aligning to TRBD1. The trim removed 3 bases at V and 4 bases at J, leaving 7 bases unmatched. CDR1 and CDR2 from the germline V gene are MGHRA and YSYEKL. The CDR3 runs to 15 residues. Here the CDR3 DNA reads TGCGCCAGCAGCCAGAAACCGGGACAGGGTTACGAGCAGTACTTC. This encodes CASSQKPGQGYEQYF.

This clone appeared a single time. V is TRBV19 and J is TRBJ1-4; TRBD1 might be the D (6 bases). Trimming left V 10 bases short and J 0 bases short, with 15 bases between. This CDR3 comprises 15 residues. Germline CDR1 reads LNHDA; CDR2 reads SQIVND (reference sequence). The CDR3 spells CATRYSGATNEKLFF. The CDR3 bases are TGTGCCACTAGATACTCAGGGGCAACTAATGAAAAACTGTTTTTT.

The V call is TRBV7-9, the J call TRBJ2-7; 8 positions match TRBD1. Unmatched junction bases numbered 2, after V lost 3 bases and J lost 10 bases. In germline, CDR1 is SEHNR, CDR2 FQNEAQ (reference sequence). The CDR3 covers 11 residues. This chain's CDR3 is CASSFGQGQYF. CDR3 DNA: TGTGCCAGCAGCTTTGGACAGGGACAGTACTTC.

The V call is TRBV5-1, the J call TRBJ2-1; 10 nucleotides line up with TRBD2. The CDR3 covers 16 residues. Germline CDR1 reads SGHRS; CDR2 reads YFSETQ. The ends lost 2 bases at V and 8 bases at J; junction bases unmatched: 10. The CDR3 DNA reads TGCGCCAGCAGCTTCAGCGGGGGGGAGGGTTGGGATGAGCAGTTCTTC. Protein: CASSFSGGEGWDEQFF.

V gene TRBV7-6 combines with J gene TRBJ2-7; 15 positions match TRBD2. This CDR3 is built from 15 residues. Per germline, CDR1 SGHVS and CDR2 FNYEAQ. The junction had 0 bases not matched to a gene; V was cut back by 0 bases and J by 6 bases. In DNA, the CDR3 is TGTGCCAGCAGCTTAGCGGGACTAGCGGGAGGCGAGCAGTACTTC. Its translation: CASSLAGLAGGEQYF.

This clone was counted a few times. The chain couples TRBV6-6 to TRBJ1-2; TRBD1 matches 7 bases. With 6 bases clipped from V and 4 bases from J, the junction kept 11 bases outside the gene matches. This CDR3 region has 15 residues. Germline V gives CDR1 MNHNY, CDR2 SVGAGI (reference sequence). The CDR3 DNA reads as TGTGCCAGCAGCCGAAACCGGGACAGATCCTATGGCTACACCTTC. Amino acid sequence: CASSRNRDRSYGYTF.

This rearrangement joins TRBV7-2 to TRBJ2-2, with TRBD2 matching over 9 bases. The germline V gene has CDR1 SGHTA and CDR2 FQGNSA. The CDR3 is made up of 16 amino acids. J gave up 1 base and V 8 bases, and 8 bases lay outside the gene matches. This chain's CDR3 is CASAGRAGGNTGELFF. DNA of the CDR3: TGTGCCAGCGCTGGGAGAGCGGGGGGGAACACCGGGGAGCTGTTTTTT. The full variable domain, in which reference TRBV7-2 and TRBJ2-2 provide the parts outside the CDR3, is GAGVSQSPSNKVTEKGKDVELRCDPISGHTALYWYRQSLGQGLEFLIYFQGNSAPDKSGLPSDRFSAERTGGSVSTLTIQRTQQEDSAVYLCASAGRAGGNTGELFFGEGSRLTVL.

The chain joins TRBV4-3 to TRBJ2-1; D unresolved. V was trimmed by 0 bases and J by 6 bases, leaving 6 bases between them. Germline V gives CDR1 LGHNA, CDR2 YSLEER. The CDR3 consists of 13 residues. CDR3 sequence reads: CASSQDPGNEQFF. The CDR3 DNA is TGCGCCAGCAGCCAAGATCCCGGCAATGAGCAGTTCTTC.

The chain recombines TRBV9 with TRBJ1-2; perhaps TRBD1 as D (6 bases). CDR1 and CDR2 (germline): SGDLS, YYNGEE. CDR3 length: 14 amino acids. Trimming stripped 3 bases from V and 3 bases from J, with 12 bases between. CDR3 coding DNA: TGTGCCAGCAGCGCTCAGGGGTCGGACTATGGCTACACCTTC. This gives the protein CASSAQGSDYGYTF.

This clone showed up just a few times. This chain joins TRBV27 and TRBJ2-2; TRBD2 matches at 8 bases. V was pared by 3 bases and J by 2 bases, with 2 bases of the junction left unmatched. Germline V lookup: CDR1 MNHEY, CDR2 SMNVEV (reference sequence). The CDR3 spans 15 residues. The CDR3 loop is CASSFLAGNTGELFF. The CDR3 nucleotides read TGTGCCAGCAGTTTTCTAGCGGGTAACACCGGGGAGCTGTTTTTT.

The chain joins TRBV5-1 to TRBJ2-3; 14 positions match TRBD2. The germline V gene encodes CDR1 SGHRS and CDR2 YFSETQ. The ends lost 3 bases at V and 4 bases at J; junction bases unmatched: 1. The CDR3 sequence is 15 residues long. The CDR3 DNA follows: TGCGCCAGCAGCTGGGGACTAGCGGGAGCAGATACGCAGTATTTT. It specifies CASSWGLAGADTQYF.

The chain joins TRBV4-3 to TRBJ2-2; 9 bases fit TRBD1. This CDR3 has 17 amino acids. The germline gives CDR1 LGHNA, CDR2 YSLEER. After removal of 1 base from V and 6 bases from J, the junction contained 9 bases not matched to a gene. The chain's CDR3 is CASSQGFLQGASGELFF. For the CDR3, the DNA is TGCGCCAGCAGCCAAGGGTTCTTACAGGGGGCATCCGGGGAGCTGTTTTTT.

The chain has TRBV28 and TRBJ1-1; D gene uncertain. V was clipped by 2 bases and J by 5 bases, with 6 bases between them. The germline V gene has CDR1 MDHEN and CDR2 SYDVKM. CDR3 length: 12 residues. CDR3 sequence reads: CASSLRVTEAFF. In DNA, the CDR3 is TGTGCCAGCAGTTTACGGGTAACTGAAGCTTTCTTT. The complete variable domain, with remaining parts taken from reference TRBV28 and TRBJ1-1, reads DVKVTQSSRYLVKRTGEKVFLECVQDMDHENMFWYRQDPGLGLRLIYFSYDVKMKEKGDIPEGYSVSREKKERFSLILESASTNQTSMYLCASSLRVTEAFFGQGTRLTVV.

The sample holds a few counts of this clone. In DNA, the CDR3 is TGCGCCAGCAGCCCCGGACAGGGAGACAATCAGCCCCAGCATTTT. Protein product: CASSPGQGDNQPQHF. This chain uses TRBV5-1 with TRBJ1-5, with 8 bases matching TRBD1. Trimming cost V 4 bases and J 3 bases; bases outside gene matches: 6. The CDR3 is 15 residues long. CDR1 and CDR2 (germline): SGHRS, YFSETQ.

This rearrangement joins TRBV7-9 to TRBJ1-2, with D uncertain. V dropped 6 bases and J dropped 3 bases, with 8 bases sitting between them. CDR1 and CDR2 (germline): SEHNR, FQNEAQ (reference sequence). The length of the CDR3 is 12 residues. The CDR3 loop is CASRFEDYGYTF. CDR3 DNA: TGTGCCAGCAGATTCGAGGACTATGGCTACACCTTC.

The chain joins TRBV4-2 to TRBJ2-3, with D unresolved. The CDR3 consists of 14 residues. The V gene's germline CDR1 is LGHNA and CDR2 YNFKEQ. With 0 bases removed from V and 0 bases from J, the gap between germline ends came to 4 bases. The CDR3 sequence: CASSQDSSTDTQYF. In nucleotides, the CDR3 is TGTGCCAGCAGCCAAGATTCTAGCACAGATACGCAGTATTTT.

The genes are TRBV7-2 and TRBJ1-1; D gene ambiguous. The ends were cut back, 5 bases at V and 6 bases at J, with 7 bases in the middle. The CDR3 is 11 amino acids. Germline V gene sequence: CDR1 SGHTA, CDR2 FQGNSA. CDR3 loop: CASSKTAEAFF. CDR3 sequence (DNA): TGTGCCAGCAGCAAAACTGCTGAAGCTTTCTTT.

Only one count was recorded for this clone. The V gene is TRBV14, the J gene TRBJ1-1, with 8 nucleotides matching TRBD1. CDR1 is SGHDN, CDR2 FVKESK, per germline. The CDR3 has 15 amino acids. Trimming removed 0 bases from V and 5 bases from J; junction bases left unmatched: 5. The CDR3 protein is CASSQDFTGGTEAFF. The DNA of the CDR3 is TGTGCCAGCAGCCAAGATTTTACAGGGGGGACTGAAGCTTTCTTT.

Only a few counts were recorded for this clone. The chain recombines TRBV7-2 with TRBJ2-3; a possible D gene is TRBD2 (7 bases). The CDR3 covers 16 residues. Trimming took 5 bases from V and 3 from J, leaving 18 bases between them. The germline V gene has CDR1 SGHTA and CDR2 FQGNSA. The CDR3 DNA sequence: TGTGCCAGCAGCGCCCGCCTAGGGGGGGCGACAGATACGCAGTATTTT. Its protein is CASSARLGGATDTQYF.